The clone carrying this T cell receptor (beta chain) has just a few counts. The data originate from a study of early T cells in non-severe SARS-CoV-2 infection. CDR1 is SGHNT and CDR2 is YYREEE in the germline V gene (reference sequence). Trimming removed 0 bases at V and 2 bases at J, with 12 bases between. This CDR3 contains 15 residues. TCRdb reprocessed the 5' RACE reads via MiXCR and lists one record per CDR3 protein. This table holds tens of thousands of distinct CDR3 sequences, more than 7% found once. Material for sequencing was whole blood. The receptor was isolated from an adult who was a healthcare worker with PCR-confirmed SARS-CoV-2 infection or an uninfected control (not recorded which). This chain joins TRBV5-4 and TRBJ2-7; D is tentatively TRBD1 or TRBD2 (6 bases each). This CDR3 reads CASSLAGGHPYEQYF. The CDR3 coding sequence is TGTGCCAGCAGCTTGGCCGGGGGACACCCCTACGAGCAGTACTTC.